The present TCR beta chain was sequenced within a study of blood T cell repertoires in COVID-19. Data came from immunoSEQ multiplex PCR; TCRdb stores just in-frame clones and leaves some out. The table shows 65,000 or so clones, with roughly 84% occurring only once. The germline gives CDR1 SNHLY, CDR2 FYNNEI. CDR3 length equals 15 residues. V lost 6 bases and J lost 0; bases outside the gene matches: 7. The sample consisted of peripheral blood. The TCR originated in a man aged 25 to 45 with COVID-19, enrolled during active disease. This chain links TRBV2 with TRBJ2-7, with 8 positions matching TRBD1. The CDR3 DNA is TGTGCCAGCAGGAGGGGACAGGTGGCCTCCTACGAGCAGTACTTC. It encodes CASRRGQVASYEQYF.